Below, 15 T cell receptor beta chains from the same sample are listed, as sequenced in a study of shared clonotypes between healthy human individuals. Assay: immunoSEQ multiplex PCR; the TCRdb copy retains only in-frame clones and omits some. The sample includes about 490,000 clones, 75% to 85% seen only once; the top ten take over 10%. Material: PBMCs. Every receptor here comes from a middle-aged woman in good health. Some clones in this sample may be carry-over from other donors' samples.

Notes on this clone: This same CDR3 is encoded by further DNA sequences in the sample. The CDR3 nucleotides read TGTGCCAGCAGCTTAACGGGCACGAGCACCGGGGAGCTGTTTTTT. Translation: CASSLTGTSTGELFF. J is TRBJ2-2 and V is TRBV11-2, with D hard to call. CDR3 size: 15 residues. With 2 bases removed from V and 4 bases from J, the gap between germline ends came to 11 bases. CDR1 SGHAT and CDR2 FQNNGV come from the germline V gene.

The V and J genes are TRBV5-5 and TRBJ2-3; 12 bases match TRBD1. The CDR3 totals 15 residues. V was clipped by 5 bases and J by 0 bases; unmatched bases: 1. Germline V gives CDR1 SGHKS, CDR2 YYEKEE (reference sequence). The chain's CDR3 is CASRGQGASTDTQYF. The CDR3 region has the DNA TGTGCCAGCAGGGGACAGGGGGCGAGCACAGATACGCAGTATTTT.

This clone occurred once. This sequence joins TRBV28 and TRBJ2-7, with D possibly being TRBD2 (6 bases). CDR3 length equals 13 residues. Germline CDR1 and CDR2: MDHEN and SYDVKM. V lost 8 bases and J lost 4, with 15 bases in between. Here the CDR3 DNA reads TGTGCCAGCTACCCAGCGGGTAGGTACGAGCAGTACTTC. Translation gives CASYPAGRYEQYF.

The DNA for the CDR3 is TGTGCCAGTAGTCCTGGGACAGGGAGTAGAGATACGCAGTATTTT. Translating it yields CASSPGTGSRDTQYF. This sequence joins TRBV19 and TRBJ2-3; 9 nucleotides align to TRBD1. Germline lookup yields CDR1 LNHDA and CDR2 SQIVND (reference sequence). The junction had 8 bases not matched to a gene; V was cut back by 5 bases and J by 5 bases. The CDR3 contains 15 residues.

Written as DNA, the CDR3 is TGTGCCAGCAGCCTACAGGGAGGAGAGCAGTACTTC. Its protein product is CASSLQGGEQYF. The chain combines TRBV16 with TRBJ2-7; tentatively, D is TRBD1 or TRBD2 (6 bases each). The CDR3 sequence is 12 residues long. CDR1 is KGHSY, CDR2 FQNENV, per germline. Trimming cost V 4 bases and J 7 bases, with 11 bases left between them.

The CDR3 DNA is TGTGCCAGCAGTGCAGTCGGGGGGCGGACCCCTTACGAGCAGTACTTC. Its translation is CASSAVGGRTPYEQYF. This chain links TRBV2 with TRBJ2-7, with D perhaps matching TRBD2 (7 bases). The V end was cut by 4 bases, the J end by 4 bases, with 20 bases between. The germline V gene encodes CDR1 SNHLY and CDR2 FYNNEI. This CDR3 has 16 residues.

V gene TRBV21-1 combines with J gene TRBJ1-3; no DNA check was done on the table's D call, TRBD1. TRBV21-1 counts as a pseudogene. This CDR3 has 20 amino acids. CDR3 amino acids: CASRQGYLAARLDSGNTIYF. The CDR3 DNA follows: TGTGCCAGCAGGCAGGGGTACCTCGCCGCGCGACTCGACTCTGGAAACACCATATATTTT.

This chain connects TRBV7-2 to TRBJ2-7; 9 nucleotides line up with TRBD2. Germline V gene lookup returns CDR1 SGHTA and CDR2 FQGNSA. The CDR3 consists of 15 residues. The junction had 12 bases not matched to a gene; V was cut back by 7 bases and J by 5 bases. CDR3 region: CASTLSGSSSHEQYF. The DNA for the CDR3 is TGTGCCAGCACCCTTAGCGGGAGCTCGTCCCACGAGCAGTACTTC.

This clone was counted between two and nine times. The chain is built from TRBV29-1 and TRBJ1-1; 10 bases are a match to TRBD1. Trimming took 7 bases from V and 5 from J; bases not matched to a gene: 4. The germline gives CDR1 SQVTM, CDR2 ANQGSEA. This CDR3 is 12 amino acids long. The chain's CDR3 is CSAGTGETEAFF. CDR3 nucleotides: TGCAGCGCCGGGACAGGGGAGACTGAAGCTTTCTTT.

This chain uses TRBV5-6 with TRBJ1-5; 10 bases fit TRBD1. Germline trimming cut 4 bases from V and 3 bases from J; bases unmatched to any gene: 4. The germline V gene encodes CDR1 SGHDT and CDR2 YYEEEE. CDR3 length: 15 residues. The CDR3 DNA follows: TGTGCCAGCAGCGCCGGGACAGGGGACAATCAGCCCCAGCATTTT. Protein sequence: CASSAGTGDNQPQHF. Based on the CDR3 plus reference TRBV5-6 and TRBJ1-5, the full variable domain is DAGVTQSPTHLIKTRGQQVTLRCSPKSGHDTVSWYQQALGQGPQFIFQYYEEEERQRGNFPDRFSGHQFPNYSSELNVNALLLGDSALYLCASSAGTGDNQPQHFGDGTRLSIL.

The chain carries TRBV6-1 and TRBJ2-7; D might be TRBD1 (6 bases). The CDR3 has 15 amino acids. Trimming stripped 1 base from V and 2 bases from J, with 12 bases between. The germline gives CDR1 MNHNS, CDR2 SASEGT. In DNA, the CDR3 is TGTGCCAGCAGTGAAGGGACAGCGATCGCCTACGAGCAGTACTTC. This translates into CASSEGTAIAYEQYF.

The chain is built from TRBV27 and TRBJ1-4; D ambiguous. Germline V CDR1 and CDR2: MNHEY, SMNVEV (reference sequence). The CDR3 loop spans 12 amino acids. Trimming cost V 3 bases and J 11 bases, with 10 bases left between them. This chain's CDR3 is CASSFSRGKLFF. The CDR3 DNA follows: TGTGCCAGCAGTTTTTCTCGGGGTAAACTGTTTTTT.

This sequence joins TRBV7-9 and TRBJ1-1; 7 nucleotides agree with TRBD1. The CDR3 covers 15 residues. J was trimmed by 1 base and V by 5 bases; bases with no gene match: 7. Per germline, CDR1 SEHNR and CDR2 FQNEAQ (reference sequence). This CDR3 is CASSPPGTANTEAFF. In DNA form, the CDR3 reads TGTGCCAGCAGCCCACCCGGGACAGCGAACACTGAAGCTTTCTTT.

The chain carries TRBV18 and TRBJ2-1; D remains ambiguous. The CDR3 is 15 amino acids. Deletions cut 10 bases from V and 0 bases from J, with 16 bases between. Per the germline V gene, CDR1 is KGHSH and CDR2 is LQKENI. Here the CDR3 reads CATGPPGSSYNEQFF. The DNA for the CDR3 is TGTGCCACCGGGCCACCGGGTAGCTCCTACAATGAGCAGTTCTTC.

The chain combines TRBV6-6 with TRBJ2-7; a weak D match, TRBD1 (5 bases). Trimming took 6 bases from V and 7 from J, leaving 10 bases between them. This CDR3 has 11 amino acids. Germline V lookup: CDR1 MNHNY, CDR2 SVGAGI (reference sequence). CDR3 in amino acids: CASRKGWEQYF. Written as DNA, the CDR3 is TGTGCCAGCAGGAAGGGGTGGGAGCAGTACTTC.